This TCR beta chain comes out of a study of cytomegalovirus exposure and HLA in healthy donors. Donors consisted of healthy bone marrow donors. Study-wide results and caveats: Researchers counted over 150 TCR beta chains as cytomegalovirus-associated. Most subjects had HLA-A and HLA-B alleles reportedly predicted accurately by TCR beta sequences. Presence/absence analysis assumed near-uniform sequencing depth across donors.

Comment on this clone: Antigen specificity is unknown.

The CDR3 has 12 amino acids. The trim removed 8 bases at V and 5 bases at J, leaving 5 bases unmatched. Germline-derived CDR1 and CDR2 are SNHLY and FYNNEI. The primer mix had 60 Vbeta and 13 Jbeta primers. The assay was immunoSEQ multiplex PCR, and TCRdb's table has in-frame clones only and misses some. The sample includes 200,000 to 250,000 clones, about 85% seen only once; the top ten take 0.2% to 0.25%. This TCR came from a girl between 2 and 10 years old in good health and CMV-seronegative. Specimen: PBMCs. The chain couples TRBV2 to TRBJ1-1; TRBD1 aligns across 7 bases. CDR3 loop: CASAQGVTEAFF. The CDR3 DNA sequence: TGTGCCAGCGCCCAGGGGGTTACTGAAGCTTTCTTT.